Listed here are 12 T cell receptor beta chains from one sample, sequenced in a study of cytomegalovirus exposure and HLA in healthy donors. With 60 Vbeta and 13 Jbeta primers, the PCR was carried out. Sequencing was performed with immunoSEQ multiplex PCR; in TCRdb, only in-frame clones are kept and a portion is missing. The top ten hold more than 4% of the sample, which has about 120,000 clones, 77% seen once. The sequencing sample was made of PBMCs. These receptors all stem from a male donor in good health and CMV-seropositive.

The chain joins TRBV7-9 to TRBJ1-2, with TRBD1 matching 9 bases. Germline CDR1 reads SEHNR; CDR2 reads FQNEAQ (reference sequence). This CDR3 contains 18 residues. The ends lost 3 bases at V and 5 bases at J; junction bases unmatched: 16. The CDR3 region is CASSLGGRDREDGYGYTF. The CDR3 region has the DNA TGTGCCAGCAGCTTGGGGGGCCGGGACAGGGAGGATGGATATGGCTACACCTTC.

The chain links TRBV2 to TRBJ2-1; a weak D match, TRBD2 (5 bases). Germline-derived CDR1 and CDR2 are SNHLY and FYNNEI. Deletions cut 6 bases from V and 3 bases from J, with 9 bases between. The CDR3 length is 13 residues. The CDR3 DNA reads as TGTGCCAGCAGCGGACTGCTCTACAATGAGCAGTTCTTC. Amino acid sequence: CASSGLLYNEQFF.

The V gene is TRBV5-1, the J gene TRBJ1-1, with 9 bases that match TRBD1. The V segment lost 4 bases and the J segment 5 bases; nucleotides outside the gene matches: 9. In germline, CDR1 is SGHRS, CDR2 YFSETQ. The CDR3 is 15 amino acids. The CDR3 reads CASSPRTGVGTEAFF. CDR3 bases: TGCGCCAGCAGCCCTCGGACAGGGGTGGGAACTGAAGCTTTCTTT.

This clone has only one observation. The chain recombines TRBV5-1 with TRBJ2-3; D unresolved. The CDR3 has 14 amino acids. Trimming removed 4 bases at V and 0 bases at J, with 9 bases between. CDR1 is SGHRS and CDR2 is YFSETQ in the germline V gene. CDR3 amino acids: CASSGGPSTDTQYF. For the CDR3, the DNA is TGCGCCAGCAGCGGCGGTCCTAGCACAGATACGCAGTATTTT.

CDR3 nucleotides: TGTGCCAGCAGCCTCGGGACAGGGGAGTACGAGCAGTACTTC. Protein: CASSLGTGEYEQYF. The chain recombines TRBV9 with TRBJ2-7, with 10 bases identical to TRBD1. Germline V gene sequence: CDR1 SGDLS, CDR2 YYNGEE. The CDR3 totals 14 residues. V shed 4 bases, J shed 4 bases, and the junction held 5 bases outside the gene matches. The whole variable domain, filled in from reference TRBV9 and TRBJ2-7, reads DSGVTQTPKHLITATGQRVTLRCSPRSGDLSVYWYQQSLDQGLQFLIQYYNGEERAKGNILERFSAQQFPDLHSELNLSSLELGDSALYFCASSLGTGEYEQYFGPGTRLTVT.

The chain uses TRBV28 and TRBJ1-2, with D perhaps matching TRBD1 (5 bases). The germline gives CDR1 MDHEN, CDR2 SYDVKM. The CDR3 is made up of 14 amino acids. V lost 3 bases and J 4 bases, leaving 12 bases between the germline ends. The CDR3 coding sequence is TGTGCCAGCAGTTTTGAATTCAGGGCCTATGGCTACACCTTC. Its translation is CASSFEFRAYGYTF.

The J gene is TRBJ2-7, the V gene TRBV11-1; D is unresolved. V gave up 5 bases and J gave up 4 bases, with 9 bases separating them. The CDR3 is 12 amino acids. Germline V gives CDR1 SGHAT, CDR2 FQDESV (reference sequence). CDR3 DNA sequence: TGTGCCAGCAGCCCGCCTAGTTACGAGCAGTACTTC. Its translation is CASSPPSYEQYF.

J is TRBJ2-3 and V is TRBV9; no clear D gene. The germline V gene encodes CDR1 SGDLS and CDR2 YYNGEE. This CDR3 spans 13 amino acids. Trimming removed 2 bases at V and 2 bases at J, with 6 bases between. CDR3 in DNA: TGTGCCAGCAGCGTGGGCAACACAGATACGCAGTATTTT. As protein: CASSVGNTDTQYF.

This chain links TRBV7-8 with TRBJ2-7; possible D gene TRBD1, 6 bases. V lost 0 bases and J 2 bases, leaving 8 bases between the germline ends. CDR1 is SGHVS, CDR2 FQNEAQ, per germline. This CDR3 has 14 amino acids. CDR3 region: CASSLAGTPYEQYF. The CDR3 region has the DNA TGTGCCAGCAGCTTAGCCGGGACACCCTACGAGCAGTACTTC.

V gene TRBV28 combines with J gene TRBJ1-2, with 8 bases lining up with TRBD1. The CDR3 consists of 13 residues. Germline V gene data show CDR1 as MDHEN and CDR2 as SYDVKM. Germline trimming cut 3 bases from V and 4 bases from J; bases unmatched to any gene: 1. The CDR3 sequence is CASSFTGGYGYTF. The CDR3 nucleotides are TGTGCCAGCAGTTTTACAGGGGGCTATGGCTACACCTTC.

This clone was observed a single time. This chain links TRBV7-2 with TRBJ1-2; D is undetermined. The germline V gene has CDR1 SGHTA and CDR2 FQGNSA. The V and J ends lost 6 bases and 2 bases respectively, with 13 bases between them. The CDR3 is 14 residues long. CDR3 amino acids: CASSSYPGNYGYTF. As DNA, the CDR3 is TGTGCCAGCAGTTCTTATCCGGGAAACTATGGCTACACCTTC.

The V call is TRBV28, the J call TRBJ2-3; 10 bases line up with TRBD1. CDR3 length: 15 amino acids. Germline V lookup: CDR1 MDHEN, CDR2 SYDVKM. V was clipped by 6 bases and J by 5 bases; unmatched bases: 8. CDR3 sequence (DNA): TGTGCCAGCAGGCGCACCGGGACAGGGGAAGATACGCAGTATTTT. It specifies CASRRTGTGEDTQYF. The full variable domain, with the rest looked up from reference TRBV28 and TRBJ2-3, is DVKVTQSSRYLVKRTGEKVFLECVQDMDHENMFWYRQDPGLGLRLIYFSYDVKMKEKGDIPEGYSVSREKKERFSLILESASTNQTSMYLCASRRTGTGEDTQYFGPGTRLTVL.